The rows below give T cell receptor beta chains drawn from one sample of a study of cytomegalovirus exposure and HLA in healthy donors. Profiled with immunoSEQ multiplex PCR; TCRdb holds only in-frame clones, not every one. The sample consists of about 76,000 clones, about 70% of them appearing once. Material for sequencing was PBMCs. These receptors were obtained from a male donor in good health and CMV-seropositive. Each CDR3 is given with its conserved first and last residue. Fields, in order: J gene, clone size, D gene, V gene, CDR3 DNA, CDR3 protein. D genes are given only for firm matches. Expanded clones are given a class, and other clones once, few, many or no size at all.

>TRBJ1-2|-|TRBD1|TRBV14
TGTGCCAGCAGCCAGCGGACAGGGACTATAACTGGCTACACCTTC
CASSQRTGTITGYTF
>TRBJ1-1|-|-|TRBV30
TGTGCCTGGAGCCCCCCGGGCACTAGGAACACTGAAGCTTTCTTT
CAWSPPGTRNTEAFF
>TRBJ2-3|once|TRBD2|TRBV6-5
TGTGCCAGCAGTTACACTAGCGGGAGGTTGACAGATACGCAGTATTTT
CASSYTSGRLTDTQYF
>TRBJ1-2|-|-|TRBV28
TGTGCCAGCAGCCCCCAGCGGGAGGGGGGGAGCTATGGCTACACCTTC
CASSPQREGGSYGYTF
>TRBJ2-1|-|TRBD1|TRBV5-4
TGTGCCAGCAGCTCCGGGACAGGCGACTACAATGAGCAGTTCTTC
CASSSGTGDYNEQFF
>TRBJ2-5|-|TRBD2|TRBV5-1
TGCGCCAGCAGCTTAGTTGCGGGAGTCGGAGAGACCCAGTACTTC
CASSLVAGVGETQYF
>TRBJ2-1|-|TRBD1|TRBV5-1
TGCGCCAGCAGCTTGTCCGGGACAGGGTATCATGAGCAGTTCTTC
CASSLSGTGYHEQFF
>TRBJ2-5|-|-|TRBV5-4
TGTGCCAGCAGCTTTATTAGCTACCAAGAGACCCAGTACTTC
CASSFISYQETQYF
>TRBJ2-5|-|TRBD2|TRBV2
TGTGCCAGTCAAGATACTAGCGGGAGTGAGCAGTACTTC
CASQDTSGSEQYF
>TRBJ2-7|once|-|TRBV7-9
TGTTCCAGCAGGGGGGGGGCGGACGAGCAGTACTTC
CSSRGGADEQYF
>TRBJ2-2|-|TRBD1|TRBV5-1
TGCGCCAGCAGCTGGGGACAGGGGACCGGGGAGCTGTTTTTT
CASSWGQGTGELFF
>TRBJ2-7|-|-|TRBV7-8
TGTGCCAGCAGCTTAGGGATATCGGGATATCAGTTC
CASSLGISGYQF
>TRBJ2-3|-|TRBD2|TRBV7-3
TGTGCCAGCAGCTTAACGGGCGAGCGGGGGGGCCGTGCAGATACGCAGTATTTT
CASSLTGERGGRADTQYF
>TRBJ1-2|-|-|TRBV6-5
TGTGCCAGCGCACTGGAGGGGCTCGGCGGCTACACCTTC
CASALEGLGGYTF
>TRBJ2-7|-|-|TRBV15
TGTGCCACCAGCAGAGATCGGTCCGTAACCTACGAGCAGTACTTC
CATSRDRSVTYEQYF